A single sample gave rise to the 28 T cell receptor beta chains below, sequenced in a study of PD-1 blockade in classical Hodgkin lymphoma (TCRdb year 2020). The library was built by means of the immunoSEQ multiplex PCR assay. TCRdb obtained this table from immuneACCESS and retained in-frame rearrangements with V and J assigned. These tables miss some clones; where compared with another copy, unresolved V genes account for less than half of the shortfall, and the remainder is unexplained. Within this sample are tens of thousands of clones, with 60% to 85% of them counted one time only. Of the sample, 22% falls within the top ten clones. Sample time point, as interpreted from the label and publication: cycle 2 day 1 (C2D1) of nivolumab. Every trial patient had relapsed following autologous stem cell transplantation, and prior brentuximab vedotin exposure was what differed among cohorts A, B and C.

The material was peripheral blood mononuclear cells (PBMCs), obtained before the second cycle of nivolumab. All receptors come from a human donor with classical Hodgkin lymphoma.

CDR3 nucleotides: TGTGCCAGCCCCATCTCAAAAGGGGCTCCCCGGGAGGACGAGCAGTACTTC. Translating it yields CASPISKGAPREDEQYF. This chain links TRBV21-1 with TRBJ2-7; TRBD2, the table's D call, was not compared with the DNA. TRBV21-1 is annotated as a pseudogene. The CDR3 length is 17 residues.

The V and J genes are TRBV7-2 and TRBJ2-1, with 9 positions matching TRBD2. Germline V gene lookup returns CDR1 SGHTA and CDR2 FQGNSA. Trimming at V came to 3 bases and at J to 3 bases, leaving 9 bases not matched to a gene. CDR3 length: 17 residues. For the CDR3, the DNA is TGTGCCAGCAGCTTCCCCTATAGCGGGGGAGTCTACAATGAGCAGTTCTTC. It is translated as CASSFPYSGGVYNEQFF.

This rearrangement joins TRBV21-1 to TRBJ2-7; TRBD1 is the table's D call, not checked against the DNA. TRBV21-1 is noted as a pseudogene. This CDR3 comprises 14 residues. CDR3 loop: CASSSDRAGYEQYF. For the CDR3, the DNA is TGTGCCAGCAGCAGCGACAGGGCGGGCTACGAGCAGTACTTC.

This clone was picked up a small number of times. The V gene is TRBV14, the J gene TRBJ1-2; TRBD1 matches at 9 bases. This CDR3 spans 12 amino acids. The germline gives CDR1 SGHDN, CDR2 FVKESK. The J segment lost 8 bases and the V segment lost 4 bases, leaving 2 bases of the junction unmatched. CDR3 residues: CASSRDRVGYTF. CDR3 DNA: TGTGCCAGCAGCCGGGACAGGGTCGGCTACACCTTC.

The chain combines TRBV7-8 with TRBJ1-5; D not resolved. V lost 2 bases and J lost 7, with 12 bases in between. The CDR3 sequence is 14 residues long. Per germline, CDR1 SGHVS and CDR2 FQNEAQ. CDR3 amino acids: CASSLTQWGQPQHF. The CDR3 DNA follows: TGTGCCAGCAGCTTAACCCAGTGGGGACAGCCCCAGCATTTT.

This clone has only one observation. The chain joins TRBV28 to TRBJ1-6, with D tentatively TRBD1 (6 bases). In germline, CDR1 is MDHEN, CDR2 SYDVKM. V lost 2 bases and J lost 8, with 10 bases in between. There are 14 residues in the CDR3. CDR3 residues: CASSLGQLDSPLHF. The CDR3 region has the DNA TGTGCCAGCAGTTTAGGACAGTTAGATTCACCCCTCCACTTT.

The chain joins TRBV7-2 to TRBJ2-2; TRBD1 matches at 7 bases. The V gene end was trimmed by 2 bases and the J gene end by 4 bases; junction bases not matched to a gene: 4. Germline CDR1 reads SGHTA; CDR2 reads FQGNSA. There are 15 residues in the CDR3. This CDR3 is CASSLYRGGTGELFF. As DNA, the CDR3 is TGTGCCAGCAGCTTATACAGGGGTGGCACCGGGGAGCTGTTTTTT.

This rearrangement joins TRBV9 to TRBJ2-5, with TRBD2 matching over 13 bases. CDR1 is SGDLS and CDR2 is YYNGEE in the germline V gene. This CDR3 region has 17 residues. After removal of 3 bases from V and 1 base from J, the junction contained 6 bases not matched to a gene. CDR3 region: CASSAGLAGEAQETQYF. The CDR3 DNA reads TGTGCCAGCAGCGCCGGACTAGCGGGAGAGGCCCAAGAGACCCAGTACTTC.

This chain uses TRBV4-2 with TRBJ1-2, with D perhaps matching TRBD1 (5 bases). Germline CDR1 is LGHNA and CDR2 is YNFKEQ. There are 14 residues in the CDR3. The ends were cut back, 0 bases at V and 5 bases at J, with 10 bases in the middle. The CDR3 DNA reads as TGTGCCAGCAGCCAAGAGGCGGGGGATTATGGCTACACCTTC. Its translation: CASSQEAGDYGYTF.

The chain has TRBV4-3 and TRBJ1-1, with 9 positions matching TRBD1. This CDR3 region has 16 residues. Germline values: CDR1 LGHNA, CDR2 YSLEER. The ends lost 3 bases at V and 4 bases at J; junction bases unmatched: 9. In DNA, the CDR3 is TGCGCCAGCAGCCAGCCACCGGGACAGGGTGGCACTGAAGCTTTCTTT. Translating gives CASSQPPGQGGTEAFF.

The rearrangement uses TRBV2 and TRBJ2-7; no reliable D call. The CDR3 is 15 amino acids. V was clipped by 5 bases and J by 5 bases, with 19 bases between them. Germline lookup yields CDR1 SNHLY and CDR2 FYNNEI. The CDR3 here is CASSPRAWKADEQYF. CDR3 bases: TGTGCCAGCAGTCCTCGGGCTTGGAAGGCGGACGAGCAGTACTTC.

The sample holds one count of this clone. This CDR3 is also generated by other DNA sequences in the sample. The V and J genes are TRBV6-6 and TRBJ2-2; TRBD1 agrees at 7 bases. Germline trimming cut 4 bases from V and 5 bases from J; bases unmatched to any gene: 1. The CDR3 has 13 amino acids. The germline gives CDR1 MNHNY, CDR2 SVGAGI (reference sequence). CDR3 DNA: TGTGCCAGCAGTTCGACAGGGACCGGGGAGCTGTTTTTT. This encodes CASSSTGTGELFF.

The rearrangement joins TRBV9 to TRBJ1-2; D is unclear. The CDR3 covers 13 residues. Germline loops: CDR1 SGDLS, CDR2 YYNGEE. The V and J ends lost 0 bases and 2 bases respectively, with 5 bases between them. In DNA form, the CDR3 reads TGTGCCAGCAGCGTAGGGCAGAACTATGGCTACACCTTC. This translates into CASSVGQNYGYTF.

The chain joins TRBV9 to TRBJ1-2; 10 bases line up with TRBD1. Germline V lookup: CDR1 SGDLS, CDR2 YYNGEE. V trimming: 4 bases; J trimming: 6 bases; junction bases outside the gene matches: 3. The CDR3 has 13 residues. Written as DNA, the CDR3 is TGTGCCAGCAGCCCTGGACAGGGGGATGGCTACACCTTC. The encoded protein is CASSPGQGDGYTF.

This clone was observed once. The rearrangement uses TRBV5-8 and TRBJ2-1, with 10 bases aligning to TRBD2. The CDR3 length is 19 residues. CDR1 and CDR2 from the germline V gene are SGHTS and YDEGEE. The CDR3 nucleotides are TGTGCAAACGATAAGAGGGGCCTAGCGGGGGCCAAAGTCTACAATGAGCAGTTCTTC. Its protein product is CANDKRGLAGAKVYNEQFF.

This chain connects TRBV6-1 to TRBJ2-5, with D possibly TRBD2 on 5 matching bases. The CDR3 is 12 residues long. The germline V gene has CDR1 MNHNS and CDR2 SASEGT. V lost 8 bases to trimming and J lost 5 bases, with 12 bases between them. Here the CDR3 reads CASVSGGETQYF. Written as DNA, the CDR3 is TGTGCCAGCGTGTCCGGCGGGGAGACCCAGTACTTC.

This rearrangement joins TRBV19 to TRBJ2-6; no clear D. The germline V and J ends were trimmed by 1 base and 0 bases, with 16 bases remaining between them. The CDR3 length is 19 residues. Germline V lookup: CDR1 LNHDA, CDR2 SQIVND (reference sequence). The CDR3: CASSIGLRQAISGANVLTF. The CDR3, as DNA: TGTGCCAGTAGTATAGGGCTTCGGCAGGCCATCTCTGGGGCCAACGTCCTGACTTTC.

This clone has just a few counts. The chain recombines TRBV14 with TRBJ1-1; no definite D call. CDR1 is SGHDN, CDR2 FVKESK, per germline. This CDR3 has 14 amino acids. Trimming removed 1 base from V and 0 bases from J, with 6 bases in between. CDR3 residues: CASSQVSVNTEAFF. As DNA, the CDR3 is TGTGCCAGCAGCCAAGTGTCGGTGAACACTGAAGCTTTCTTT.

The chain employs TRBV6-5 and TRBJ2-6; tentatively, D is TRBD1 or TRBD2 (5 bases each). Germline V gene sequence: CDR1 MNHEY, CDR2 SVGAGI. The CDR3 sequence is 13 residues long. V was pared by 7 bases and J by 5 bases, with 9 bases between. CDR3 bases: TGTGCCAGCACTGGGGGTAGGGCCAACGTCCTGACTTTC. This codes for CASTGGRANVLTF.

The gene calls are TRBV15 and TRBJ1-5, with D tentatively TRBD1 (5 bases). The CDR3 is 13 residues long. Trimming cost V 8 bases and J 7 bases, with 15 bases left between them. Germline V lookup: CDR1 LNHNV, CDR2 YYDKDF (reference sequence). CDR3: CATSTSWGQPQHF. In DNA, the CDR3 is TGTGCCACCTCTACTAGCTGGGGGCAGCCCCAGCATTTT.

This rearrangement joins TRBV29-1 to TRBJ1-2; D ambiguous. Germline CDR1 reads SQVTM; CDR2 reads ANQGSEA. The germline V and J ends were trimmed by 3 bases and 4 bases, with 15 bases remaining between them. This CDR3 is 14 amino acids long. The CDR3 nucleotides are TGCAGCGTTGACCTCCGAGAGGTTGCCTATGGCTACACCTTC. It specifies CSVDLREVAYGYTF.

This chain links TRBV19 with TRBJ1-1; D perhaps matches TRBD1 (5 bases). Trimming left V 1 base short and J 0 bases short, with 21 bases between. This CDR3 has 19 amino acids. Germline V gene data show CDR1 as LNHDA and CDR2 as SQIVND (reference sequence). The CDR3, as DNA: TGTGCCAGTAGTATAGGAGACAGCCGAGTAGAGGGGATGAACACTGAAGCTTTCTTT. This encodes CASSIGDSRVEGMNTEAFF.

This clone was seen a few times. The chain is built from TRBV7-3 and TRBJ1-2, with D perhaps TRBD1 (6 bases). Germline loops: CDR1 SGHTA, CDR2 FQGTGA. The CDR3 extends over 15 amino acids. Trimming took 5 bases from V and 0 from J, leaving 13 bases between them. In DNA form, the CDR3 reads TGTGCCAGCAGCCCCGGGGGCCCGGCTAACTATGGCTACACCTTC. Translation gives CASSPGGPANYGYTF.

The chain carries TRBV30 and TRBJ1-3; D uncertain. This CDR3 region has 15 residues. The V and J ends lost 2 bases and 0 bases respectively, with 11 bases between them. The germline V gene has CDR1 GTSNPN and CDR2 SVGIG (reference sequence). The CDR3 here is CAWSLGTHSGNTIYF. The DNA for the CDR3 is TGTGCCTGGAGTTTGGGCACCCACTCTGGAAACACCATATATTTT.

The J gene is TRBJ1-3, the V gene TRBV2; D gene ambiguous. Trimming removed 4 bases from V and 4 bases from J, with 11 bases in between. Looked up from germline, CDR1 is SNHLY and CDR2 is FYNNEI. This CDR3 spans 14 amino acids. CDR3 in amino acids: CASSVILSGNTIYF. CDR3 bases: TGTGCCAGCAGTGTCATTTTGTCGGGAAACACCATATATTTT.

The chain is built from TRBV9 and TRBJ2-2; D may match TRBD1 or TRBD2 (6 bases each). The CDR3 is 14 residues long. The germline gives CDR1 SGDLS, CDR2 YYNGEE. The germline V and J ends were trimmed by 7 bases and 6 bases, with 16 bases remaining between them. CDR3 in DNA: TGTGCCAGCGGAGGGACATTTTCTCCCGGGGAGCTGTTTTTT. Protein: CASGGTFSPGELFF.

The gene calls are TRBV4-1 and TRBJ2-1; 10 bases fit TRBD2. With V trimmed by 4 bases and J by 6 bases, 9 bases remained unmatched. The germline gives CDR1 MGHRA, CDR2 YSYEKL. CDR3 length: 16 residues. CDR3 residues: CASSPHPSGRGNEQFF. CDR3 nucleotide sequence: TGCGCCAGCAGCCCCCACCCAAGCGGGAGGGGCAATGAGCAGTTCTTC.

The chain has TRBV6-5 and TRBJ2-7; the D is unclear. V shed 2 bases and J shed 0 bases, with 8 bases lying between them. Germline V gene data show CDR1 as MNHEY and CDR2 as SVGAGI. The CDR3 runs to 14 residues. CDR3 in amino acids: CASSYDPSSYEQYF. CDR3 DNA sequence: TGTGCCAGCAGTTACGACCCGAGCTCCTACGAGCAGTACTTC.